The entry below describes one T cell receptor (beta chain). This clone was picked up one time. Which antigen it targets is not known. Base qualities are not at hand, and no much larger clone is one base apart. Library preparation employed the immunoSEQ multiplex PCR assay. Per the authors' processing: A statistical classification framework was built to diagnose cytomegalovirus status from the catalog of TCR beta chain sequences. TCRdb obtained this table from immuneACCESS and retained in-frame rearrangements with V and J assigned. These tables miss some clones; where compared with another copy, unresolved V genes account for less than half of the shortfall, and the remainder is unexplained. That table furnishes V, J and clone size, whereas the DNA furnished D and trimming. Present in this sample are 65,000 to 75,000 clones, roughly 95% of which were seen just once. Together, the top ten hold around 5% of the sample.

The data were obtained in a study of cytomegalovirus exposure and HLA in healthy donors (dated by TCRdb to 2016 to 2017). Background for the entire study: A later analysis indicated that the roughly 120 validation repertoires were generated on the platform also employed for the approximately 700 repertoires of the first cohort. In addition to the first cohort of around 670 subjects, a separate validation cohort of 100 to 150 different subjects was used. The aim of the study was to test whether cataloging public T cell receptors could identify signatures of past pathogen exposure. High-throughput TCR immunosequencing, statistical association of individual TCRs with disease status, and machine learning were combined to predict cytomegalovirus infection status.

Separate from the roughly 650-subject first cohort, the validation cohort of 95 to 150 subjects was the group to which the donors belonged. CDR1 and CDR2 were assigned from the germline V gene (reference sequence) as GTSNPN and SVGIG. Its CDR3 holds 11 amino acids, cysteine through phenylalanine. CDR3 DNA only is kept here, 33 bases in frame from base 1. Broader findings and caveats from the paper: A later analysis lacked HLA typing for the validation cohort, so it scored co-occurrence in that cohort across all 110 or so repertoires. In the study, 150 to 200 TCR beta chains were listed as associated with cytomegalovirus. In vitro tests confirmed that a few of the cytomegalovirus-associated TCR beta chains recognize cytomegalovirus antigens. Most TCR sequences were observed very rarely across donors, whereas some public TCRs were present in many individuals. Cytomegalovirus status was reported to be diagnosed by the classifier with high specificity and sensitivity in both the original and validation cohorts. It was suggested by the authors that the approach could potentially be generalized to other disease states and immunological phenotypes. Subsequent analysis determined that TCRs grouped into clusters in the first cohort also showed a tendency toward co-occurrence across the 120 or so validation repertoires, and roughly 95% of cluster scores exceeded 0.

Material: PBMCs. This sequence originates from a woman between 18 and 30 years old in good health and CMV-seropositive. The receptor chain draws on TRBV30 and TRBJ2-5; TRBD1 is a weak D gene call, 6 bases matching. The J call may be in error: the DNA end matches TRBJ2-7 better. The encoded CDR3 is CAWTQGYEQYF. The nucleotide sequence is TGTGCCTGGACACAGGGTTACGAGCAGTACTTC.